A single sample gave rise to the 27 T cell receptor beta chains below, sequenced in a study of Ad26.COV2.S vaccination and SARS-CoV-2 variants. Regarding treatment: approximately 18 received Ad26.COV2.S at low or high dose, single or two shots; several received placebo; per-sample allocation not given. Collection of the samples took place on day 63 after the first injection of vaccine or placebo. Generated by immunoSEQ multiplex PCR, the TCRdb table keeps only in-frame clones and is missing some. The table has more than 300,000 clones, less than 90% seen once. The sample here was peripheral blood, taken in a trial of Ad26.COV2.S vaccine versus placebo. The receptors originated from a person aged 18-60 years who received the Ad26.COV2.S COVID-19 vaccine or a placebo.

This chain connects TRBV7-2 to TRBJ1-1; D remains ambiguous. The germline V gene encodes CDR1 SGHTA and CDR2 FQGNSA. The CDR3 has 12 amino acids. Trimming took 2 bases from V and 2 from J, leaving 3 bases between them. Here the CDR3 DNA reads TGTGCCAGCAGCTTATTCAACACTGAAGCTTTCTTT. Amino acid sequence: CASSLFNTEAFF.

This chain links TRBV7-6 with TRBJ2-1, with 10 bases fitting TRBD2. Germline V CDR1 and CDR2: SGHVS, FNYEAQ. J gave up 3 bases and V 0 bases, and 2 bases lay outside the gene matches. The length of the CDR3 is 16 residues. The CDR3 DNA is TGTGCCAGCAGCTTAGCACTAGCGGGACTCTACAATGAGCAGTTCTTC. It is translated as CASSLALAGLYNEQFF.

This chain uses TRBV5-5 with TRBJ1-1, with a weak D call TRBD1 (6 bases). Per germline, CDR1 SGHKS and CDR2 YYEKEE (reference sequence). The ends were cut back, 1 base at V and 4 bases at J, with 17 bases in the middle. The CDR3 extends over 16 amino acids. CDR3 amino acids: CASSLWSAGVTTEAFF. The CDR3 DNA reads as TGTGCCAGCAGCTTGTGGTCAGCAGGGGTGACCACTGAAGCTTTCTTT.

In the case of this clone: The same CDR3 also results from other DNA sequences found in this sample. V usage is TRBV7-9 and J usage is TRBJ2-3, with D possibly being TRBD1 (5 bases). Deletions cut 3 bases from V and 3 bases from J, with 10 bases between. The CDR3 totals 14 residues. Germline CDR1 and CDR2: SEHNR and FQNEAQ (reference sequence). This chain's CDR3 is CASSLAGRTDTQYF. DNA for the CDR3: TGTGCCAGCAGCTTGGCAGGGCGGACAGATACGCAGTATTTT.

The chain uses TRBV28 and TRBJ2-7; 7 bases map to TRBD1. The CDR3 is 17 residues long. The V and J ends lost 7 bases and 0 bases, in that order; junction bases with no gene match: 15. In germline, CDR1 is MDHEN, CDR2 SYDVKM. CDR3 coding DNA: TGTGCCAGCATGGGTCGCGTACGGACAGGAAGCTCCTACGAGCAGTACTTC. Translating it yields CASMGRVRTGSSYEQYF. The full variable domain, its missing parts supplied by reference TRBV28 and TRBJ2-7, is DVKVTQSSRYLVKRTGEKVFLECVQDMDHENMFWYRQDPGLGLRLIYFSYDVKMKEKGDIPEGYSVSREKKERFSLILESASTNQTSMYLCASMGRVRTGSSYEQYFGPGTRLTVT.

The rearrangement uses TRBV5-5 and TRBJ1-6; D possibly corresponds to TRBD1 (5 bases). V was pared by 4 bases and J by 9 bases, with 14 bases between. The CDR3 runs to 14 residues. Germline CDR1 reads SGHKS; CDR2 reads YYEKEE (reference sequence). Here the CDR3 DNA reads TGTGCCAGCAGCATATCCTGGGGGATTTCACCCCTCCACTTT. Its translation: CASSISWGISPLHF.

The chain uses TRBV15 and TRBJ2-5; D is possibly TRBD1 (5 bases). Germline V gives CDR1 LNHNV, CDR2 YYDKDF (reference sequence). Trimming removed 4 bases from V and 2 bases from J, with 11 bases in between. This CDR3 has 14 residues. The CDR3 loop reads CATSNQGRQETQYF. DNA of the CDR3: TGTGCCACCAGCAACCAGGGTAGACAAGAGACCCAGTACTTC.

The rearrangement joins TRBV5-1 to TRBJ2-1; TRBD2 might be the D (6 bases). This CDR3 contains 15 residues. Between the trimmed V and J ends, which lost 0 bases and 3 bases, there was a span of 10 bases. CDR1 and CDR2 (germline): SGHRS, YFSETQ. CDR3 nucleotides: TGCGCCAGCAGCTTGGGACTAGATTTCTACAATGAGCAGTTCTTC. Amino acid sequence: CASSLGLDFYNEQFF. The variable domain in full, completed from reference TRBV5-1 and TRBJ2-1, reads KAGVTQTPRYLIKTRGQQVTLSCSPISGHRSVSWYQQTPGQGLQFLFEYFSETQRNKGNFPGRFSGRQFSNSRSEMNVSTLELGDSALYLCASSLGLDFYNEQFFGPGTRLTVL.

The chain couples TRBV7-2 to TRBJ1-3; no clear D gene. Trimming stripped 4 bases from V and 0 bases from J, with 4 bases between. This CDR3 is 13 amino acids long. Germline V gene data show CDR1 as SGHTA and CDR2 as FQGNSA. CDR3 sequence reads: CASSSYSGNTIYF. DNA for the CDR3: TGTGCCAGCAGCTCCTACTCTGGAAACACCATATATTTT.

This clone was detected a few times. The gene calls are TRBV30 and TRBJ1-3; D uncertain. The CDR3 covers 14 residues. The V end was cut by 2 bases, the J end by 0 bases, with 8 bases between. Germline V gene data show CDR1 as GTSNPN and CDR2 as SVGIG (reference sequence). The CDR3 protein is CAWSPPPSGNTIYF. CDR3 bases: TGTGCCTGGAGTCCTCCCCCCTCTGGAAACACCATATATTTT.

This clone was observed once. This sequence joins TRBV6-5 and TRBJ1-1, with D perhaps TRBD1 (6 bases). The germline V and J ends were trimmed by 1 base and 5 bases, with 14 bases remaining between them. There are 15 residues in the CDR3. The germline V gene encodes CDR1 MNHEY and CDR2 SVGAGI. CDR3 DNA: TGTGCCAGCAGTTACTATGGGGGGCGAAAGACTGAAGCTTTCTTT. The encoded protein is CASSYYGGRKTEAFF.

The chain carries TRBV7-9 and TRBJ2-7; no clear D gene. There are 13 residues in the CDR3. V was trimmed by 3 bases and J by 4 bases, leaving 10 bases between them. The germline V gene encodes CDR1 SEHNR and CDR2 FQNEAQ (reference sequence). The CDR3 here is CASSFPQKYEQYF. DNA of the CDR3: TGTGCCAGCAGCTTCCCCCAGAAGTACGAGCAGTACTTC.

This chain links TRBV7-2 with TRBJ2-2; possible D gene TRBD1, 5 bases. In germline, CDR1 is SGHTA, CDR2 FQGNSA. V lost 1 base, J lost 5 bases, and 11 bases lay in between. CDR3 length equals 15 residues. Written as DNA, the CDR3 is TGTGCCAGCAGCTTAGTGCAGGGTAGTACCGGGGAGCTGTTTTTT. Amino acids: CASSLVQGSTGELFF.

V and J are TRBV28 and TRBJ2-7, with D unresolved. V was cut by 3 bases and J by 0 bases, with 9 bases left in between. CDR1 and CDR2 from the germline V gene are MDHEN and SYDVKM. CDR3 length equals 14 residues. CDR3 bases: TGTGCCAGCAGTTTTGGGGTGGGCTCCTACGAGCAGTACTTC. It is translated as CASSFGVGSYEQYF.

CDR3 nucleotides: TGTGCCTGGAGTGTACGTACAGGGAGGCATCAGCCCCAGCATTTT. Its translation: CAWSVRTGRHQPQHF. The chain carries TRBV30 and TRBJ1-5; D is possibly TRBD1 (6 bases). Germline values: CDR1 GTSNPN, CDR2 SVGIG (reference sequence). CDR3 size: 15 residues. V was cut by 0 bases and J by 5 bases, with 14 bases left in between. The whole variable domain, remainder taken from reference TRBV30 and TRBJ1-5, is SQTIHQWPATLVQPVGSPLSLECTVEGTSNPNLYWYRQAAGRGLQLLFYSVGIGQISSEVPQNLSASRPQDRQFILSSKKLLLSDSGFYLCAWSVRTGRHQPQHFGDGTRLSIL.

V and J are TRBV7-8 and TRBJ2-7; 7 nucleotides agree with TRBD2. CDR3 size: 15 residues. Germline-derived CDR1 and CDR2 are SGHVS and FQNEAQ. Unmatched junction bases numbered 6, after V lost 2 bases and J lost 2 bases. This CDR3 is CASSLRVGTTYEQYF. Written as DNA, the CDR3 is TGTGCCAGCAGCTTAAGAGTCGGGACTACCTACGAGCAGTACTTC.

The chain links TRBV20-1 to TRBJ2-3, with 8 bases matching TRBD1. The CDR3 covers 15 residues. Germline V gene data show CDR1 as DFQATT and CDR2 as SNEGSKA (reference sequence). V gave up 3 bases and J gave up 4 bases; unmatched junction bases: 9. CDR3 nucleotide sequence: TGCAGTGCTAGTGACCTGGACAGGGAGGCAGATACGCAGTATTTT. Its protein product is CSASDLDREADTQYF.

The chain combines TRBV4-1 with TRBJ2-7; 15 nucleotides match TRBD2. Germline assignment: CDR1 MGHRA and CDR2 YSYEKL. The CDR3 extends over 18 amino acids. The junction had 7 bases not matched to a gene; V was cut back by 4 bases and J by 0 bases. CDR3 bases: TGCGCCAGCAGCCCCGGGACTAGCGGGAGGACCCTCTCCTACGAGCAGTACTTC. The encoded protein is CASSPGTSGRTLSYEQYF.

CDR3 sequence reads: CASSGPGGYTF. The CDR3, as DNA: TGTGCCAGTAGTGGACCGGGGGGCTACACCTTC. The chain is built from TRBV19 and TRBJ1-2; D unclear. The CDR3 totals 11 residues. The V end was cut by 5 bases, the J end by 8 bases, with 9 bases between. Germline V gene data show CDR1 as LNHDA and CDR2 as SQIVND (reference sequence).

The chain combines TRBV27 with TRBJ1-6; D not resolved. Germline loops: CDR1 MNHEY, CDR2 SMNVEV (reference sequence). The CDR3 runs to 15 residues. V lost 4 bases to trimming and J lost 5 bases, with 12 bases between them. The CDR3 DNA is TGTGCCAGCAGTTCTGCGGATTCGAATAATTCACCCCTCCACTTT. This codes for CASSSADSNNSPLHF.

The V and J genes are TRBV10-3 and TRBJ1-2, with D uncertain. Trimming removed 0 bases at V and 4 bases at J, with 9 bases between. CDR3 length: 14 residues. CDR1 and CDR2 (germline): ENHRY, SYGVKD. DNA of the CDR3: TGTGCCATCAGTGAGTCTCGGGAATTCTATGGCTACACCTTC. Protein: CAISESREFYGYTF.

The V gene is TRBV6-5, the J gene TRBJ1-4, with D tentatively TRBD1 (5 bases). Trimming stripped 5 bases from V and 8 bases from J, with 12 bases between. The CDR3 loop spans 13 amino acids. Germline V lookup: CDR1 MNHEY, CDR2 SVGAGI. This CDR3 reads CASSRGAWEKLFF. CDR3 DNA sequence: TGTGCCAGCAGTCGCGGGGCTTGGGAAAAACTGTTTTTT.

The chain employs TRBV11-2 and TRBJ2-3, with D possibly matching TRBD2 (5 bases). CDR1 is SGHAT, CDR2 FQNNGV, per germline. Deletions cut 4 bases from V and 2 bases from J, with 22 bases between. The CDR3 extends over 18 amino acids. The CDR3 sequence is CASSSIGSWTDHTDTQYF. In DNA form, the CDR3 reads TGTGCCAGCAGCTCAATAGGGAGCTGGACGGATCACACAGATACGCAGTATTTT.

CDR3 in DNA: TGTGCCAGTAGTATTCCCAACCTGGGGGAAGCTTTCTTT. It is translated as CASSIPNLGEAFF. The chain is built from TRBV19 and TRBJ1-1; no clear D. There are 13 residues in the CDR3. Germline V lookup: CDR1 LNHDA, CDR2 SQIVND (reference sequence). With 3 bases removed from V and 8 bases from J, the gap between germline ends came to 13 bases. Full variable domain (rest looked up from reference TRBV19 and TRBJ1-1): DGGITQSPKYLFRKEGQNVTLSCEQNLNHDAMYWYRQDPGQGLRLIYYSQIVNDFQKGDIAEGYSVSREKKESFPLTVTSAQKNPTAFYLCASSIPNLGEAFFGQGTRLTVV.

This clone has only a few counts. The rearrangement uses TRBV4-3 and TRBJ1-2; perhaps TRBD1 as D (6 bases). In germline, CDR1 is LGHNA, CDR2 YSLEER. Trimming removed 0 bases at V and 3 bases at J, with 11 bases between. This CDR3 comprises 15 residues. In DNA form, the CDR3 reads TGCGCCAGCAGCCAAGAAGCTGCAGGGGACTATGGCTACACCTTC. It yields the protein CASSQEAAGDYGYTF.

The rearrangement links TRBV18 to TRBJ2-7; D may correspond to TRBD1 or TRBD2 (5 bases each). CDR3 length: 13 amino acids. The germline V gene has CDR1 KGHSH and CDR2 LQKENI. V lost 5 bases to trimming and J lost 3 bases, with 11 bases between them. Written as DNA, the CDR3 is TGTGCCAGCTCAGGGACCAGGGACTACGAGCAGTACTTC. It specifies CASSGTRDYEQYF.

The rearrangement links TRBV10-3 to TRBJ2-7; D may match TRBD1 or TRBD2 (5 bases each). This CDR3 comprises 13 residues. CDR1 ENHRY and CDR2 SYGVKD come from the germline V gene. Trimming removed 7 bases at V and 0 bases at J, with 10 bases between. The CDR3 DNA sequence: TGTGCCATCATGGGGGACCTCTCCTACGAGCAGTACTTC. This codes for CAIMGDLSYEQYF.